This entry features one TCR beta chain sequence. The antigen remains unidentified. The data belong to a study of CD8 T cells in ankylosing spondylitis. Study-wide points: Researchers reportedly found disease-linked clones significantly enriched in matched ankylosing spondylitis synovial fluid. Reactive arthritis synovial fluid and blood previously showed some of these motif variants. Apparently characteristic of ankylosing spondylitis blood was a TCR beta motif (about eight highly homologous variants).

The V end lost 3 bases, the J end lost 0 bases, and 15 bases lay between the germline ends. The CDR3 loop spans 16 amino acids. From germline, CDR1 is MNHEY and CDR2 SMNVEV (reference sequence). Quantitative 5'-RACE with molecular barcodes produced the TCR beta libraries. In TCRdb, the 5' RACE reads were re-called with MiXCR into one record per CDR3 protein. This sample has 450,000 or so distinct CDR3 sequences; roughly 25% occur once, and the top ten carry 0.89%. The sequenced sample consisted of blood, either unsorted or a sorted T cell fraction (not recorded which). J is TRBJ2-7 and V is TRBV27, with no clear D. The source of this sequence is a male donor with ankylosing spondylitis. CDR3 coding DNA: TGTGCCAGCAGTTTCGGTTACCAGTTCAGCTCCTACGAGCAGTACGTC. Its protein product is CASSFGYQFSSYEQYV.